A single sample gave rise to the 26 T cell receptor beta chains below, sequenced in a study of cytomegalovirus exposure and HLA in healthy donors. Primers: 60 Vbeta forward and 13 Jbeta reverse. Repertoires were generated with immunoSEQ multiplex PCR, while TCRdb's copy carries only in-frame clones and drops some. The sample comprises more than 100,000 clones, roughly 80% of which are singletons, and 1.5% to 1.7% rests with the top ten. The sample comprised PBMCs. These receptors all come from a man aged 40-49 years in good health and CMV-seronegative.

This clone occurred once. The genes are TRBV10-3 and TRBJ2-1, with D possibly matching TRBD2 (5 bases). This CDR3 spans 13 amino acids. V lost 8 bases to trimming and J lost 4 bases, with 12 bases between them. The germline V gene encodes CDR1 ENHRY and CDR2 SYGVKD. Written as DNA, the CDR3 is TGTGCCATCCAAACCTCGGGATACAATGAGCAGTTCTTC. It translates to CAIQTSGYNEQFF.

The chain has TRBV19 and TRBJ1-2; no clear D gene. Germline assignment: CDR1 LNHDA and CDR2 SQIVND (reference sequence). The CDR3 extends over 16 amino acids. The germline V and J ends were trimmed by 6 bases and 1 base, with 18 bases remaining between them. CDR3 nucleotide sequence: TGTGCCAGTAGCGTGGTGGCGGAAATTTTTAACTATGGCTACACCTTC. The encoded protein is CASSVVAEIFNYGYTF.

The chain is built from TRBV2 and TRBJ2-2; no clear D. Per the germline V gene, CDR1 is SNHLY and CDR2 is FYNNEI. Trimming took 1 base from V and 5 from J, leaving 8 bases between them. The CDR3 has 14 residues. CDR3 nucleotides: TGTGCCAGCAGTGAAGGGGCCGCGACCGGGGAGCTGTTTTTT. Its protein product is CASSEGAATGELFF.

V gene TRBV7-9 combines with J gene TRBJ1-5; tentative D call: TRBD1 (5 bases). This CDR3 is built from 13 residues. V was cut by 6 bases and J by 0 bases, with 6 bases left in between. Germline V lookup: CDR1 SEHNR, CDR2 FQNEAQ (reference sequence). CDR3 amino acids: CASRGDSNQPQHF. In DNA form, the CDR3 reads TGTGCCAGCAGAGGGGATAGCAATCAGCCCCAGCATTTT.

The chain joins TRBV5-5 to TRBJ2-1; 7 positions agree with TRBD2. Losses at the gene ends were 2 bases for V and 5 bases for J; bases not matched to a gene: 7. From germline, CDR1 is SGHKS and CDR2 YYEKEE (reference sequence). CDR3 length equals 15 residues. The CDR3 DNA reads TGTGCCAGCAGCTTTGAGCGGGGTGGGGACAATGAGCAGTTCTTC. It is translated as CASSFERGGDNEQFF.

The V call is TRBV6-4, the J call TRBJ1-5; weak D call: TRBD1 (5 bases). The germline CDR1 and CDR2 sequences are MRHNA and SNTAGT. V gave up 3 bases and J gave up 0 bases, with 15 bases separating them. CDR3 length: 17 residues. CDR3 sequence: CASSDRVTEYSNQPQHF. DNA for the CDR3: TGTGCCAGCAGTGATAGGGTGACAGAATATAGCAATCAGCCCCAGCATTTT.

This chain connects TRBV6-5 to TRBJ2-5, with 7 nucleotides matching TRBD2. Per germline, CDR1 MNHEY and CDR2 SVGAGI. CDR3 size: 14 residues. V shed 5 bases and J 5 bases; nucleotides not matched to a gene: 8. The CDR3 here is CASSLRTGGETQYF. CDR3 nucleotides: TGTGCCAGCAGTCTTCGGACCGGGGGGGAGACCCAGTACTTC.

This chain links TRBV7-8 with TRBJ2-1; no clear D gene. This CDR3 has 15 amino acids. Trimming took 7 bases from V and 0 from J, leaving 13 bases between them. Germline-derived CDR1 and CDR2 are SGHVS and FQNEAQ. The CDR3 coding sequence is TGTGCCAGCATTTGGTCCCGGAGCTCCTACAATGAGCAGTTCTTC. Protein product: CASIWSRSSYNEQFF.

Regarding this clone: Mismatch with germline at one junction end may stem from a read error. The CDR3: CAISQGTEELFF. Here the CDR3 DNA reads TGTGCCATCAGCCAGGGGACCGAGGAGCTGTTTTTT. The chain uses TRBV10-3 and TRBJ2-2; TRBD1 might be the D (6 bases). Germline V gene lookup returns CDR1 ENHRY and CDR2 SYGVKD. CDR3 size: 12 residues.

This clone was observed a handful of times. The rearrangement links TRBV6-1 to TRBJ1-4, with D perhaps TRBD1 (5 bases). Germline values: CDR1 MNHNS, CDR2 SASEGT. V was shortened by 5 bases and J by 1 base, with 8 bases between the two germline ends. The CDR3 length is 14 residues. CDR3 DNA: TGTGCCAGCAGTTCAGGGATAACTAATGAAAAACTGTTTTTT. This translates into CASSSGITNEKLFF.

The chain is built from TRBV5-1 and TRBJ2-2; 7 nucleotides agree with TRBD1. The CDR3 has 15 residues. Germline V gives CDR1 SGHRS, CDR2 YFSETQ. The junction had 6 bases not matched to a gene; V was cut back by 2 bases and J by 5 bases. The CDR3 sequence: CASSFDRVGTGELFF. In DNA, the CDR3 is TGCGCCAGCAGCTTTGACAGGGTAGGAACCGGGGAGCTGTTTTTT.

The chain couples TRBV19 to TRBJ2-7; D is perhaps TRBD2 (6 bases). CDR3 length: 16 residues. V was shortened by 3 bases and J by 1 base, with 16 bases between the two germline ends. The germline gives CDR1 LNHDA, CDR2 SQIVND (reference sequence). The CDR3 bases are TGTGCCAGTAGTATGAGTGACCGGGAGCTATCCTACGAGCAGTACTTC. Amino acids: CASSMSDRELSYEQYF.

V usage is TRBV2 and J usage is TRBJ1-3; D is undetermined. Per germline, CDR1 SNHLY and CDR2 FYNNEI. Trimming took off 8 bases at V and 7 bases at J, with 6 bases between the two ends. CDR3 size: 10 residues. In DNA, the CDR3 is TGTGCCAGCCCTTCCAACACCATATATTTT. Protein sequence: CASPSNTIYF.

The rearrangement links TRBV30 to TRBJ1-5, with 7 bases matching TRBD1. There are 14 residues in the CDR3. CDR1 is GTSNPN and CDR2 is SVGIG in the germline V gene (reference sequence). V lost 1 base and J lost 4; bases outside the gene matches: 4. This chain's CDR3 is CAWSEGAGNQPQHF. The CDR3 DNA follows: TGTGCCTGGAGTGAGGGGGCAGGTAATCAGCCCCAGCATTTT. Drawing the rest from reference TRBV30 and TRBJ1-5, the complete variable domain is SQTIHQWPATLVQPVGSPLSLECTVEGTSNPNLYWYRQAAGRGLQLLFYSVGIGQISSEVPQNLSASRPQDRQFILSSKKLLLSDSGFYLCAWSEGAGNQPQHFGDGTRLSIL.

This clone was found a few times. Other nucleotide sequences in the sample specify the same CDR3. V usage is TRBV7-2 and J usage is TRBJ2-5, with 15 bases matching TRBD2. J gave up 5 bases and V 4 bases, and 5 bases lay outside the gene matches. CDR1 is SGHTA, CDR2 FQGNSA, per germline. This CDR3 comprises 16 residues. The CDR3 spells CASSWTSGGAGETQYF. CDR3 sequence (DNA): TGTGCCAGCAGCTGGACTAGCGGGGGGGCTGGGGAGACCCAGTACTTC.

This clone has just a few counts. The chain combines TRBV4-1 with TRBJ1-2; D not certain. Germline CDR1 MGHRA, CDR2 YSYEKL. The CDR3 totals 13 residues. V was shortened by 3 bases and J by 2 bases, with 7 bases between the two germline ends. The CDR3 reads CASSHAENYGYTF. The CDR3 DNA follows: TGCGCCAGCAGCCATGCAGAAAACTATGGCTACACCTTC.

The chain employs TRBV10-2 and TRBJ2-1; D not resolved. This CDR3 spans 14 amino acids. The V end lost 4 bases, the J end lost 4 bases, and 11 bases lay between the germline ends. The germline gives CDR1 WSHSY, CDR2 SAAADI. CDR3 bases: TGCGCCAGCAGTGGACTCCTCGAATACAATGAGCAGTTCTTC. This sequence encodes CASSGLLEYNEQFF.

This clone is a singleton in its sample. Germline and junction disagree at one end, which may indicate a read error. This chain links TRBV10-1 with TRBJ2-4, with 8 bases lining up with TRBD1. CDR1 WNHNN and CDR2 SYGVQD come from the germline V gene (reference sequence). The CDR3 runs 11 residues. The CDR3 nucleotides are TGCGCCAGCGGTGAGGTGGACAGGGTGGACTTC. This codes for CASGEVDRVDF.

DNA for the CDR3: TGCGCCAGCAGCTTTCCAGGGCGGGAGCAGTTCTTC. It codes for CASSFPGREQFF. This rearrangement joins TRBV4-1 to TRBJ2-1, with D possibly matching TRBD1 (5 bases). There are 12 residues in the CDR3. The germline gives CDR1 MGHRA, CDR2 YSYEKL. The ends were cut back, 5 bases at V and 10 bases at J, with 12 bases in the middle.

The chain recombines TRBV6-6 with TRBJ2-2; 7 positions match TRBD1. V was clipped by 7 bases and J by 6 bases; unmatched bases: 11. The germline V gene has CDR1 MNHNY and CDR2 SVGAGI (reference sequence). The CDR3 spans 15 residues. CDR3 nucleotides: TGTGCCAGCACCATAGGACAGGAGCTCGCCGGGGAGCTGTTTTTT. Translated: CASTIGQELAGELFF.

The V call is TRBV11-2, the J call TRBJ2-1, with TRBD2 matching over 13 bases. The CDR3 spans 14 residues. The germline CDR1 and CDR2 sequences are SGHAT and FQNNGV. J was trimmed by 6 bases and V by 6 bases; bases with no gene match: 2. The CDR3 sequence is CASRGLAGSNEQFF. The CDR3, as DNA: TGTGCCAGCAGGGGACTAGCGGGATCCAATGAGCAGTTCTTC.

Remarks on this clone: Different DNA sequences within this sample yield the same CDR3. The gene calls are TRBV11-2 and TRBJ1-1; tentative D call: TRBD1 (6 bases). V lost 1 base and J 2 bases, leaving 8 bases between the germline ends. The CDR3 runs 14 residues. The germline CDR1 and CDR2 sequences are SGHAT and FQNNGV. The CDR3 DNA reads TGTGCCAGCAGCTTAGTAGGGGGAAACACTGAAGCTTTCTTT. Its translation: CASSLVGGNTEAFF.

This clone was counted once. The CDR3 loop is CASSLVLFSGANVLTF. The CDR3 DNA follows: TGTGCCAGCAGCTTGGTTCTGTTCTCTGGGGCCAACGTCCTGACTTTC. The genes are TRBV5-6 and TRBJ2-6; D unresolved. The V and J ends lost 0 bases and 0 bases respectively, with 7 bases between them. Germline V CDR1 and CDR2: SGHDT, YYEEEE. The CDR3 extends over 16 amino acids.

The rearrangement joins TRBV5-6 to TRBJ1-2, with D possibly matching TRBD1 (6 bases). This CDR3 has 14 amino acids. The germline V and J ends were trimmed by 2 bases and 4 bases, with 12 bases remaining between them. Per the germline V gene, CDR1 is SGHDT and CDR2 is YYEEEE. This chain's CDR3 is CASSFSSRGYGYTF. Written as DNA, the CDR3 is TGTGCCAGCAGCTTTTCAAGCAGGGGCTATGGCTACACCTTC.

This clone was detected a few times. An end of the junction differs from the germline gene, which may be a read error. CDR3 protein: CASRTQGLAGVLHF. The CDR3 nucleotides read TGTGCCAGCAGAACTCAGGGACTAGCGGGAGTTTTGCACTTC. The chain couples TRBV6-5 to TRBJ2-4, with TRBD2 matching over 14 bases. CDR1 MNHEY and CDR2 SVGAGI come from the germline V gene. This CDR3 is built from 14 residues.

The CDR3 is CASSQVGLAGVEQFF. The CDR3 coding sequence is TGCGCCAGCAGCCAAGTGGGACTAGCGGGAGTAGAGCAGTTCTTC. The chain couples TRBV4-3 to TRBJ2-1; 14 nucleotides align to TRBD2. CDR1 is LGHNA and CDR2 is YSLEER in the germline V gene. The CDR3 loop spans 15 amino acids. The trim removed 1 base at V and 10 bases at J, leaving 3 bases unmatched.